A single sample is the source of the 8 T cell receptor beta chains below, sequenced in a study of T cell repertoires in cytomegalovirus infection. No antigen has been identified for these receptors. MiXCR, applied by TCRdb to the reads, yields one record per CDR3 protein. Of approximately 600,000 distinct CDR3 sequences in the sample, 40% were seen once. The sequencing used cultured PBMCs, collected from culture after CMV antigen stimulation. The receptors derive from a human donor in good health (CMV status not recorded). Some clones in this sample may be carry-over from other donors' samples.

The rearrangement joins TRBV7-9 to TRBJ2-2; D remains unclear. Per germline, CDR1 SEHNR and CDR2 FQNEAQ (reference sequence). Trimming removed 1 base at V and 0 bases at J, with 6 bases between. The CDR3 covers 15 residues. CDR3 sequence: CASSLVSPNTGELFF. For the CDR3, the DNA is TGTGCCAGCAGCTTAGTGTCACCGAACACCGGGGAGCTGTTTTTT.

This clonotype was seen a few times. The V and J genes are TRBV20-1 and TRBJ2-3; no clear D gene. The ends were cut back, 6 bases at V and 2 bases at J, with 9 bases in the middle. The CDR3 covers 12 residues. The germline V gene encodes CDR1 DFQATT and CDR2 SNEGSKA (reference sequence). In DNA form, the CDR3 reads TGCAGTGCGCAATCCGACACAGATACGCAGTATTTT. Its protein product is CSAQSDTDTQYF.

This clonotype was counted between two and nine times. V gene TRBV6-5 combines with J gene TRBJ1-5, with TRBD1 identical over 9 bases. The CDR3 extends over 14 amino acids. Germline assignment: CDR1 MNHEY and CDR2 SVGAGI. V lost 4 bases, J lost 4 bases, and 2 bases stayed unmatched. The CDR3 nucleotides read TGTGCCAGCAGTTGGGGACAGGGAAATCAGCCCCAGCATTTT. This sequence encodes CASSWGQGNQPQHF.

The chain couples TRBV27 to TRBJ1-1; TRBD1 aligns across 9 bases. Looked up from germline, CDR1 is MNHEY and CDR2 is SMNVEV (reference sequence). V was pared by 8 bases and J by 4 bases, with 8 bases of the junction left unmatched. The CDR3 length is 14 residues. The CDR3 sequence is CASGNRGRTTEAFF. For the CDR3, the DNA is TGTGCCAGCGGCAACAGGGGGCGGACCACTGAAGCTTTCTTT.

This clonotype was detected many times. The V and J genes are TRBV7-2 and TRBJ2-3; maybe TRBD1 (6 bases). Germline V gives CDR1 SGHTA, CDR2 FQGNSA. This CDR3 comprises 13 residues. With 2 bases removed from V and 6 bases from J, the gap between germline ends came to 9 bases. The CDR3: CASSLLTGDTQYF. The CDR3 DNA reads TGTGCCAGCAGCTTACTCACAGGGGATACGCAGTATTTT.

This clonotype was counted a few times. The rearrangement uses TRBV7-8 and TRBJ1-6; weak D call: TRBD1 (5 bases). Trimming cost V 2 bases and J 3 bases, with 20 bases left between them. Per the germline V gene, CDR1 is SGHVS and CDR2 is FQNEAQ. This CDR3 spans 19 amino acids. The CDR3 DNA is TGTGCCAGCAGCTTAAGCCCCATAAGGGGTGGTGTCTATAATTCACCCCTCCACTTT. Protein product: CASSLSPIRGGVYNSPLHF.

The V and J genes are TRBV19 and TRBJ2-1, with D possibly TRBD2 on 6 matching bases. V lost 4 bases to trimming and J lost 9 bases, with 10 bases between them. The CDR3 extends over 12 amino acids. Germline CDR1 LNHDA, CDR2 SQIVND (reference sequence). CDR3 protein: CASSRLVSEQFF. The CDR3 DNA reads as TGTGCCAGTAGTAGACTAGTTTCTGAGCAGTTCTTC.

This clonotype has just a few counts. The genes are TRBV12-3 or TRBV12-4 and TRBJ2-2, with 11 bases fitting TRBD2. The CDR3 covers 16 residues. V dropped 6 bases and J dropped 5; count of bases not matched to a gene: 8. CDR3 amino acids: CASSQRLAGFTGELFF. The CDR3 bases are TGTGCCAGCAGCCAAAGACTAGCGGGATTTACCGGGGAGCTGTTTTTT.